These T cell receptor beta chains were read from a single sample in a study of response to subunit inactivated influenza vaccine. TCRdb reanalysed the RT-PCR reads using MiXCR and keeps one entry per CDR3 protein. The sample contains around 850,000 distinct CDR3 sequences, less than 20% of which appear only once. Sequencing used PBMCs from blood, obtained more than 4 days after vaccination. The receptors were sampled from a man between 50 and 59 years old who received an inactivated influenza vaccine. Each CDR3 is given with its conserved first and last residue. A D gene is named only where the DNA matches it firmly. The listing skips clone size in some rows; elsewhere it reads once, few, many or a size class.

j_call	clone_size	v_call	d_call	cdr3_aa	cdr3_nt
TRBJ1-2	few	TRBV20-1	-	CSARRELERYTF	TGCAGTGCTAGACGGGAGCTAGAGCGCTACACCTTC
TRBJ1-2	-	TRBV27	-	CASRGGGGYTF	TGTGCCAGCAGAGGCGGGGGTGGCTACACCTTC
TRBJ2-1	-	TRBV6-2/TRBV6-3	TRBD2	CASSYLSGTYNEQFF	TGTGCCAGCAGTTACCTCAGCGGGACTTACAATGAGCAGTTCTTC
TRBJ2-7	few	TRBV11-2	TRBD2	CASRGLAGFYEQYF	TGTGCCAGCAGGGGACTAGCGGGGTTCTACGAGCAGTACTTC
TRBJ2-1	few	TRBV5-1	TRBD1	CASSLIAGGAGNEQFF	TGCGCCAGCAGCTTGATCGCAGGGGGCGCGGGTAATGAGCAGTTCTTC
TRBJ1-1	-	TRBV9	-	CASSVVRLNTEAFF	TGTGCCAGCAGCGTAGTTCGTCTGAACACTGAAGCTTTCTTT
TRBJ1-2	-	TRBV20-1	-	CSARDGRIGYGYTF	TGCAGTGCTAGAGATGGCAGGATAGGCTATGGCTACACCTTC
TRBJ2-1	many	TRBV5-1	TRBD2	CASESSGRASSYNEQFF	TGCGCCAGCGAGAGTAGCGGGAGGGCTAGCTCCTACAATGAGCAGTTCTTC
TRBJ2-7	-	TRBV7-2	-	CASSLATFEQYF	TGTGCCAGCAGCTTAGCGACCTTCGAGCAGTACTTC
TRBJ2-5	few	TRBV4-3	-	CASSQETRGLQETQYF	TGCGCCAGCAGCCAAGAGACCCGGGGACTCCAAGAGACCCAGTACTTC
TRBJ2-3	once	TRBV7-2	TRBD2	CASSVNSGRAADTQYF	TGTGCCAGCAGCGTGAATAGCGGGAGGGCCGCAGATACGCAGTATTTT
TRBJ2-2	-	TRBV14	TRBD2	CASSQPTSANTGELFF	TGTGCCAGCAGCCAACCGACTAGCGCAAACACCGGGGAGCTGTTTTTT
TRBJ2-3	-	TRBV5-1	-	CASSFGTLASTDTQYF	TGCGCCAGCAGCTTCGGGACCCTAGCGAGCACAGATACGCAGTATTTT
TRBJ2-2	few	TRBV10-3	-	CAIKTQGTGELFF	TGTGCCATCAAGACCCAGGGAACCGGGGAGCTGTTTTTT
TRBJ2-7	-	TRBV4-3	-	CASSPELQYEQYF	TGCGCCAGCAGCCCGGAACTCCAGTACGAGCAGTACTTC
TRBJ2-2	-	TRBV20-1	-	CSASTGDPTGELFF	TGCAGTGCTAGTACGGGTGATCCGACCGGGGAGCTGTTTTTT
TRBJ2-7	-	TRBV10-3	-	CAISERVSNEQYF	TGTGCCATCAGTGAGCGGGTGTCCAACGAGCAGTACTTC
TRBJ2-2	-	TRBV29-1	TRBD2	CSVEGGLAGGRGELFF	TGCAGCGTTGAAGGCGGGCTAGCGGGGGGGCGAGGGGAGCTGTTTTTT
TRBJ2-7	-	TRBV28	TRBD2	CASSTAGGTDEQYF	TGTGCCAGCAGTACAGCCGGGGGGACGGACGAGCAGTACTTC
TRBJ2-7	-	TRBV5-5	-	CASSFISVGDYEQYF	TGTGCCAGCAGCTTTATAAGTGTAGGTGACTACGAGCAGTACTTC
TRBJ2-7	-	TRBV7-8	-	CASSLVGFSGAYEQYF	TGTGCCAGCAGCTTAGTAGGGTTTTCAGGGGCCTACGAGCAGTACTTC
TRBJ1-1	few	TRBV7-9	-	CASSLSGTPMNTEAFF	TGTGCCAGCAGCTTATCCGGGACACCTATGAACACTGAAGCTTTCTTT
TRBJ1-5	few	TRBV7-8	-	CASSPRGKQPQHF	TGTGCCAGCAGCCCTCGAGGGAAACAGCCCCAGCATTTT
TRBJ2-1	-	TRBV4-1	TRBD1	CASSQAETGTRNEQFF	TGCGCCAGCAGCCAAGCGGAGACAGGGACGCGGAATGAGCAGTTCTTC
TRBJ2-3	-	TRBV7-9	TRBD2	CATKHAIAGRTDTQYF	TGTGCCACCAAACACGCAATAGCGGGCCGCACAGATACGCAGTATTTT
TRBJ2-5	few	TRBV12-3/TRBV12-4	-	CASSLGGGASQETQYF	TGTGCCAGCAGTTTAGGGGGGGGGGCCTCGCAAGAGACCCAGTACTTC
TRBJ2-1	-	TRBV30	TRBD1	CAWSEALGQGERNEQFF	TGTGCCTGGAGTGAAGCCCTCGGGCAGGGGGAGCGCAATGAGCAGTTCTTC
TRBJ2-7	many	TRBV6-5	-	CASSWGHGAYEQYF	TGTGCCAGCAGTTGGGGCCACGGAGCCTACGAGCAGTACTTC
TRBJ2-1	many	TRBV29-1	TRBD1	CSVIDRGNEQFF	TGCAGCGTCATAGACAGGGGCAATGAGCAGTTCTTC
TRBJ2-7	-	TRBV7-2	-	CASSLERGVAYEQYF	TGTGCCAGCAGCTTAGAGAGAGGGGTCGCCTACGAGCAGTACTTC
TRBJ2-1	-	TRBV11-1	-	CASSFDQAEYNEQFF	TGTGCCAGCAGCTTCGATCAGGCAGAATACAATGAGCAGTTCTTC
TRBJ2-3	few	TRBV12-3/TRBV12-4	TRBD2	CASSGTSGIFDTQYF	TGTGCCAGCAGTGGGACTAGCGGGATTTTCGATACGCAGTATTTT
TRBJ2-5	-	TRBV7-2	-	CASSAGPTGDTQYF	TGTGCCAGCAGCGCGGGACCGACGGGAGATACCCAGTACTTC
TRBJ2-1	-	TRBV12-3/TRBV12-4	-	CASSFDSGGGSSYNEQFF	TGTGCCAGCAGTTTTGATAGCGGAGGGGGGAGCTCCTACAATGAGCAGTTCTTC
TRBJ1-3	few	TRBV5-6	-	CASSLAHSGNTIYF	TGTGCCAGCAGCTTGGCTCATTCTGGAAACACCATATATTTT
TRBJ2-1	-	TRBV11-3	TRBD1	CASSLDRGQGAHEQFF	TGTGCCAGCAGCTTAGATCGAGGACAGGGGGCACATGAGCAGTTCTTC
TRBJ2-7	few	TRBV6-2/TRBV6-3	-	CASSYGLESGDYEQYF	TGTGCCAGCAGTTACGGCCTCGAGTCAGGGGACTACGAGCAGTACTTC
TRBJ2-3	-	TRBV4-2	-	CASSQGVGVSTDTQYF	TGTGCCAGCAGCCAAGGAGTCGGCGTGAGCACAGATACGCAGTATTTT
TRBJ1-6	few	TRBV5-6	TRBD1	CASRRQGGSPLHF	TGTGCCAGCAGACGACAGGGAGGTTCACCCCTCCACTTT
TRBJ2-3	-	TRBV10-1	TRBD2	CASSESVGSGERNF	TGCGCCAGCAGTGAGTCGGTAGGCAGCGGGGAGAGGAATTTT